The T cell receptor (beta chain) described here comes from a study of shared clonotypes between healthy human individuals (dated by TCRdb to about 2020). General notes on the study: The cohort comprised a couple of women and a few men aged 18 to 49 years. The study deeply sequenced blood TCR repertoires of several healthy adults to estimate repertoire size and the extent of clonotype sharing between individuals. For each donor, three plates each were used for CD4 naive and CD4 memory, two plates were used for CD8 naive, and one plate was used for CD8 memory. Libraries were prepared and TCR repertoires were sequenced by different laboratories using diverse techniques, in order to increase sequencing depth and limit assay-specific biases. Each donor's leukapheresis produced roughly between roughly 0.85 and 9.5 billion PBMCs.

Notes on this clone: Its antigen is still unknown. Qualities for individual bases were not recorded, and no much larger clone is one base off.

Study-wide conclusions, independent of this receptor: Roughly 5% of naive CD4, 3.5% of naive CD8, 2.3% of memory CD4, and 0.4% of memory CD8 clonotypes were shared across a few donors. Incomplete sequencing was indicated by rarefaction of sorted-subset datasets, despite the large sequencing depth. The small number of donors limited the genetic and exposure-history diversity represented. Larger estimated clonotype richness was generally found for naive subsets than for memory subsets. Based on pairwise subsampling, the degree of clonotype sharing among donors was expected to be affected by sequencing depth. Sampling was limited to blood, and TCR repertoires in tissue likely differ from TCR repertoires in blood. Compared with non-shared clonotypes, the clonotypes found in all four sorted-subset donors had higher generation probabilities.

Germline trimming amounts to 8 bases on V and 6 bases on J, with 9 as the count of junction bases outside the gene matches. Via the germline V gene (reference sequence), CDR1 is SEHNR and CDR2 FQNEAQ. The CDR3, from cysteine to phenylalanine, totals 14 residues. Of all the DNA, just the CDR3 is kept, 42 bases in frame from base 1. TCR CDR3 regions were amplified from genomic DNA by multiplex PCR using the deep immunoSEQ assay. For each cell subset, the extracted genomic DNA was distributed evenly across all wells of several immunoSEQ 96-well plates, and each plate served as one replicate. For sorted subsets, around 200 ng genomic DNA, equal to 30,000 to 35,000 T cell genomes, was loaded into each replicate PCR. Purified libraries were quantified with a Qubit 3.0 fluorometer, sized on a Bioanalyzer 2100, and re-quantified with the KAPA Library Quantification kit. Each immunoSEQ 96-well plate was sequenced on its own single-read 150-cycle Illumina NextSeq 550 flow cell. On the study's bioinformatics: Because the immunoSEQ output held only junctional sequences and lacked quality scores, the filtering could not match the filtering applied to full-length reads. Sequences were annotated with PyIR, a Python wrapper for IgBLAST v1.9, and V/J genes and CDR3 were assigned using IMGT germline references. Any read was removed if the V/J assignment was weak (E-value above 1e-6), the CDR3 was missing, or the read contained stop codons, out-of-frame junctions, or ambiguous translated residues. A V3J clonotype was defined by an identical inferred V gene, J gene, and CDR3 amino acid sequence. The percentage overlap between two repertoires was calculated by dividing the number of shared unique clonotypes by the size of the smaller repertoire. RTK rarefaction, the Chao1 estimator, and Recon v2.1 estimates of unobserved clonotypes were used to assess repertoire richness. Generation probabilities for all TCRbeta clonotypes obtained by the gDNA method from a handful of donors were computed using OLGA. The immuneACCESS repertoire file appears here via TCRdb, limited to in-frame rearrangements. These files lack a portion of the clones; in checked studies, under half of the deficit traces to unresolved V genes, and the cause of the others is not known. V, J and clone size were drawn from that table, and D and trimming were deduced from the DNA. The sample table lists some 500,000 clones, about 96% of them with a count of one. Together, the top ten hold about 0.06% of the sample.

Healthy HIV-negative adults with no recently reported acute infections or vaccinations were included as donors. All donors were Caucasian adults living in Nashville, Tennessee, USA. Magnetic negative selection was used to enrich CD4+ T cells, after which naive cells were positively selected on CD45RA and the negative fraction became the memory subset. Blood was collected by leukapheresis, and PBMCs were isolated by Ficoll-Histopaque density gradient centrifugation and then cryopreserved in liquid nitrogen vapor phase. Analytical flow cytometry was used to check the purity and quantity of every magnetically sorted T cell population. Each sorted fraction had its genomic DNA isolated and then quantified by UV absorbance on a Nanodrop 2000c.

The chain links TRBV7-9 with TRBJ2-2, and 7 junctional nucleotides match TRBD2. The receptor was derived from a woman aged 25 to 39 in good health. The sample consisted of naive CD4+ T cells sorted from blood. The cell subset or site tag for this specimen amounts to: CD45RA+ positively selected. CDR3 region: CASPHRGEAGELFF. DNA sequence: TGTGCCAGCCCCCACCGGGGGGAGGCCGGGGAGCTGTTTTTT.